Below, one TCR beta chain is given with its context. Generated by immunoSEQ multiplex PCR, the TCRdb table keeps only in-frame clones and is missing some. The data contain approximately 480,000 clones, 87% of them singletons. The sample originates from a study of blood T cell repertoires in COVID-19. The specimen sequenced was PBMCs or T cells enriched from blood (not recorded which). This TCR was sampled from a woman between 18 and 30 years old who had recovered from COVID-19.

The CDR3 region has the DNA TGCAGCGGCTCGACAGGGGGGGAGACCCAGTACTTC. Translating it yields CSGSTGGETQYF. J is TRBJ2-5 and V is TRBV29-1; TRBD1 agrees at 9 bases. The CDR3 totals 12 residues. J was trimmed by 5 bases and V by 7 bases; bases with no gene match: 5. Germline V CDR1 and CDR2: SQVTM, ANQGSEA.